Listed below are T cell receptor beta chains from one sample, sequenced in a study of OX40 agonist ivuxolimab in advanced cancers. The data were produced by immunoSEQ multiplex PCR, yet TCRdb's version contains in-frame clones alone and is incomplete. The data show 80,000 to 95,000 clones, about 90% seen once. The sample here was CD4+ or CD8+ T cells sorted from blood, taken in a trial of the OX40 agonist ivuxolimab. The receptors were sampled from an adult with an advanced solid tumor such as melanoma, head and neck, liver or kidney cancer. The CDR3 runs from the conserved cysteine through the conserved F or W. Each record gives: V gene, clone size, J gene, D gene, CDR3 protein, CDR3 DNA. The D gene is left open where the match is weak. Part of the rows lack a size; the others show once, few, many or a class for expanded clones.

TRBV30	.	TRBJ1-2	.	CAWSSLGGYTF	TGTGCCTGGAGCTCGCTGGGTGGCTACACCTTC
TRBV10-1	.	TRBJ1-5	.	CASSDREQPQHF	TGCGCCAGCAGTGACCGGGAACAGCCCCAGCATTTT
TRBV10-3	.	TRBJ2-2	.	CAISEERFPGELFF	TGTGCCATCAGTGAAGAGCGGTTCCCCGGGGAGCTGTTTTTT
TRBV6-6	.	TRBJ2-7	.	CASSYNRESYEQYF	TGTGCCAGCAGTTACAATAGGGAATCCTACGAGCAGTACTTC
TRBV2	.	TRBJ1-5	.	CASSDGSNQPQHF	TGTGCCAGCAGTGACGGTAGCAATCAGCCCCAGCATTTT
TRBV6-6	.	TRBJ1-1	.	CASSYSRSSNTEAFF	TGTGCCAGCAGTTACTCGAGGAGTTCGAACACTGAAGCTTTCTTT
TRBV6-1	.	TRBJ2-7	TRBD1	CASSRDRSSYEQYF	TGTGCCAGCAGCAGGGACAGGTCCTCCTACGAGCAGTACTTC
TRBV11-2	.	TRBJ2-7	.	CASSSRTSPGGYEQYF	TGTGCCAGCAGCTCTCGGACCTCACCGGGCGGCTACGAGCAGTACTTC
TRBV7-2	.	TRBJ2-3	TRBD2	CASTLYGLAGGPSTDTQYF	TGTGCCAGCACCCTTTACGGGCTAGCGGGAGGGCCGAGCACAGATACGCAGTATTTT
TRBV4-1	.	TRBJ1-5	TRBD1	CASSQTQTGTIDQPQHF	TGCGCCAGCAGCCAAACCCAGACAGGGACAATTGATCAGCCCCAGCATTTT
TRBV7-9	.	TRBJ2-1	.	CASSLDGPLDEQFF	TGTGCCAGCAGCTTAGACGGCCCCTTAGATGAGCAGTTCTTC
TRBV27	.	TRBJ1-1	.	CASSLNAGLNTEAFF	TGTGCCAGTAGTTTAAACGCAGGCTTGAACACTGAAGCTTTCTTT
TRBV9	.	TRBJ2-2	TRBD2	CASSTRTSGITGELFF	TGTGCCAGCAGCACTCGGACTAGCGGGATAACCGGGGAGCTGTTTTTT
TRBV25-1	.	TRBJ2-2	TRBD2	CASRGIAGERTGELFF	TGTGCCAGCAGGGGAATCGCGGGAGAGCGTACCGGGGAGCTGTTTTTT
TRBV28	.	TRBJ2-7	.	CASSFLGAFNEQYF	TGTGCCAGCAGTTTTTTGGGGGCGTTCAACGAGCAGTACTTC
TRBV5-6	.	TRBJ2-1	TRBD2	CASSNKLSGSWNEQFF	TGTGCCAGCAGCAACAAGCTTAGCGGGAGTTGGAATGAGCAGTTCTTC
TRBV5-6	.	TRBJ1-5	.	CASSFTGFGNQPQHF	TGTGCCAGCAGCTTTACGGGCTTTGGCAATCAGCCCCAGCATTTT
TRBV28	.	TRBJ2-2	TRBD1	CASRVGQGTGELFF	TGTGCCAGCAGGGTGGGACAGGGGACCGGGGAGCTGTTTTTT
TRBV5-4	.	TRBJ2-5	TRBD2	CASSLAGASGRYQETQYF	TGTGCCAGCAGCTTGGCCGGGGCTAGCGGGAGATACCAAGAGACCCAGTACTTC
TRBV9	.	TRBJ2-1	.	CASSEGGYNEQFF	TGTGCCAGCAGCGAGGGAGGATACAATGAGCAGTTCTTC
TRBV28	.	TRBJ1-2	TRBD1	CASSPMDRGHGYTF	TGTGCCAGCAGCCCCATGGACAGGGGGCACGGCTACACCTTC
TRBV7-9	once	TRBJ2-2	TRBD1	CASSYSTGGFLANTGELFF	TGTGCCAGCAGCTACTCGACAGGGGGCTTTCTCGCGAACACCGGGGAGCTGTTTTTT